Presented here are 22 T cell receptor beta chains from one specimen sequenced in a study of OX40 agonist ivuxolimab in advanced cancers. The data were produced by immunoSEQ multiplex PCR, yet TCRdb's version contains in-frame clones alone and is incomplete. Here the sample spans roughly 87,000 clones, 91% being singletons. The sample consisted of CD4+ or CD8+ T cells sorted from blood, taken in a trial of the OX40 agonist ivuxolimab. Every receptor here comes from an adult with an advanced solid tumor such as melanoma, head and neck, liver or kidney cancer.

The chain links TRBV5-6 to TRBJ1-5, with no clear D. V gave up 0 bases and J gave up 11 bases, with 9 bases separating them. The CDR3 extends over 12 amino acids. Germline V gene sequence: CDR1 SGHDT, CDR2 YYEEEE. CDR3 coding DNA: TGTGCCAGCAGCTTGGGAGGTGGGGCCCAGCATTTT. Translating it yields CASSLGGGAQHF.

The CDR3 reads CASSLGGMWETQYF. The CDR3 nucleotides read TGTGCCAGCAGTTTAGGGGGTATGTGGGAGACCCAGTACTTC. The chain is built from TRBV27 and TRBJ2-5; the D call may be TRBD1 or TRBD2 (5 bases each). The germline gives CDR1 MNHEY, CDR2 SMNVEV (reference sequence). V lost 2 bases, J lost 5 bases, and 12 bases lay in between. The length of the CDR3 is 14 residues.

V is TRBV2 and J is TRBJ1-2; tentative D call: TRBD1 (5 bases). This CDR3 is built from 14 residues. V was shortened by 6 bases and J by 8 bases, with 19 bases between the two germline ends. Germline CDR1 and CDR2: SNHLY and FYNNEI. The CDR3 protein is CASRGSGPLEGYTF. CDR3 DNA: TGTGCCAGCAGGGGTTCGGGGCCCCTCGAGGGCTACACCTTC. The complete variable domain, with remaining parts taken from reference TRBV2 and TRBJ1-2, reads EPEVTQTPSHQVTQMGQEVILRCVPISNHLYFYWYRQILGQKVEFLVSFYNNEISEKSEIFDDQFSVERPDGSNFTLKIRSTKLEDSAMYFCASRGSGPLEGYTFGSGTRLTVV.

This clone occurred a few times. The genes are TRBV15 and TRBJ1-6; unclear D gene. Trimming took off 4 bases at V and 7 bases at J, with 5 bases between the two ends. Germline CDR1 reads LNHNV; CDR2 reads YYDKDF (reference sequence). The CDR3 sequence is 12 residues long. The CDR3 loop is CATSTANSPLHF. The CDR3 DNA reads TGTGCCACCAGCACAGCAAATTCACCCCTCCACTTT.

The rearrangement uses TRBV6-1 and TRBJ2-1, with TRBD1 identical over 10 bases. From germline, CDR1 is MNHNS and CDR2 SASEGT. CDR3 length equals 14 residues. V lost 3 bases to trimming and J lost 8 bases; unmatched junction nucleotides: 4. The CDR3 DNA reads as TGTGCCAGCAGTGAGGGACAGGGGTTCTATGAGCAGTTCTTC. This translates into CASSEGQGFYEQFF.

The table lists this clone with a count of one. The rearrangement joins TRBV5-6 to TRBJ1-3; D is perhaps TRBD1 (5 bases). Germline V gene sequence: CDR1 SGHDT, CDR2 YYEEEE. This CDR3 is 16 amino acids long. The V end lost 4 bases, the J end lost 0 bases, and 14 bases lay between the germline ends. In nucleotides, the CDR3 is TGTGCCAGCAGCCCGTGGGGGTTGAGCTCTGGAAACACCATATATTTT. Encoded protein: CASSPWGLSSGNTIYF. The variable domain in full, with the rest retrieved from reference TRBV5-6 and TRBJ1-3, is DAGVTQSPTHLIKTRGQQVTLRCSPKSGHDTVSWYQQALGQGPQFIFQYYEEEERQRGNFPDRFSGHQFPNYSSELNVNALLLGDSALYLCASSPWGLSSGNTIYFGEGSWLTVV.

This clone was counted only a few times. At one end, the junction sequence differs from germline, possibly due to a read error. The CDR3 coding sequence is TGTGCCAGTAGGATAGGAGGGGGGACTGAAGCTTTCTTT. Translation: CASRIGGGTEAFF. The rearrangement uses TRBV19 and TRBJ1-1; maybe TRBD1 (6 bases). The length of the CDR3 is 13 residues. CDR1 and CDR2 (germline): LNHDA, SQIVND (reference sequence).

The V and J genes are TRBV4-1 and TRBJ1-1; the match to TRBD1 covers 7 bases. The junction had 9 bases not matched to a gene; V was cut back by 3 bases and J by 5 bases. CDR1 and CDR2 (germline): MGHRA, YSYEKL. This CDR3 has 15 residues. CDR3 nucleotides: TGCGCCAGCAGCCAGAAACAGGGGCGGAGGACTGAAGCTTTCTTT. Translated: CASSQKQGRRTEAFF.

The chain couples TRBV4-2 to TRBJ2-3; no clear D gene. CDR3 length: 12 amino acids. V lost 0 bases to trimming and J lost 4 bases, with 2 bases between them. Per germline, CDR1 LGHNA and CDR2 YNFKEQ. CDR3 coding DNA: TGTGCCAGCAGCCAAGAGGCAGATACGCAGTATTTT. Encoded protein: CASSQEADTQYF.

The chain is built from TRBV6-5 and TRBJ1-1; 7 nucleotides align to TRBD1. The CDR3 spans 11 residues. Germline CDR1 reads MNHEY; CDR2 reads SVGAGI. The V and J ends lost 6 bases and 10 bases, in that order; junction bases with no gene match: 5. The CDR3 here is CASSNRGRAFF. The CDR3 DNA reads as TGTGCCAGCAGCAACAGGGGTAGAGCTTTCTTT.

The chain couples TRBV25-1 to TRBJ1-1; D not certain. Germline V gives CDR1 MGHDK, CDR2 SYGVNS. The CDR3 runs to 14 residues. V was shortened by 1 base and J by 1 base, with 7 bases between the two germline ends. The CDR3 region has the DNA TGTGCCAGCAGTGAATCTTCAGGGAACACTGAAGCTTTCTTT. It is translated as CASSESSGNTEAFF.

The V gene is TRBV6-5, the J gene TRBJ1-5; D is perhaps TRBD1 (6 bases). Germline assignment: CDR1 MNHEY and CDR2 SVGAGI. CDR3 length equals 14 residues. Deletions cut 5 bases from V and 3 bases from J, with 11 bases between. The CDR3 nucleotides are TGTGCCAGCAGTCCCGACAGGTCCAATCAGCCCCAGCATTTT. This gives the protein CASSPDRSNQPQHF.

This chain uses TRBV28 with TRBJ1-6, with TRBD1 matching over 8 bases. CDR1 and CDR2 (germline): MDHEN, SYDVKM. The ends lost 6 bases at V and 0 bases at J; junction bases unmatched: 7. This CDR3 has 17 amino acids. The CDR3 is CASRGWDRSSYNSPLHF. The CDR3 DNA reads TGTGCCAGCAGGGGATGGGACAGGAGCTCCTATAATTCACCCCTCCACTTT.

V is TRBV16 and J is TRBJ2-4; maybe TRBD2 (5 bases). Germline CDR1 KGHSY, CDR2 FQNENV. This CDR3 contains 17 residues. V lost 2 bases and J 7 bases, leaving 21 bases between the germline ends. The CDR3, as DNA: TGTGCCAGCAGCCAAACTTTCTCGGGGTATTTGGGGAACATTCAGTACTTC. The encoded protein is CASSQTFSGYLGNIQYF.

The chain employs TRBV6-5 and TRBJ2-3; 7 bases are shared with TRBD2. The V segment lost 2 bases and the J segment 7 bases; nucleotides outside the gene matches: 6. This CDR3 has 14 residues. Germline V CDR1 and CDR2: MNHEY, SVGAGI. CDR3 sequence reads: CASSYAGEVNTQYF. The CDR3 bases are TGTGCCAGCAGTTACGCGGGAGAAGTGAATACGCAGTATTTT.

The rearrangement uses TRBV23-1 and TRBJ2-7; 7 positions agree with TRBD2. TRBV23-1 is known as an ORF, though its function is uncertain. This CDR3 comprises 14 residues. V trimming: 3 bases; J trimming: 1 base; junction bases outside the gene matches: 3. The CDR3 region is CASSQGRASYEQYV. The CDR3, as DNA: TGCGCCAGCAGTCAGGGGAGGGCGTCCTACGAGCAGTACGTC.

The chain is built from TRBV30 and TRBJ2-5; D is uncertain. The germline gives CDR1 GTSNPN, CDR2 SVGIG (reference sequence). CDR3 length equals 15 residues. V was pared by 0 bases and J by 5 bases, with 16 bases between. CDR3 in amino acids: CAWSVGSVPRETQYF. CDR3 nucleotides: TGTGCCTGGAGTGTAGGATCTGTCCCGCGGGAGACCCAGTACTTC.

This chain's CDR3 is CASSASGGRDTEAFF. CDR3 DNA: TGTGCCAGCAGCGCTTCAGGGGGCCGGGACACTGAAGCTTTCTTT. This rearrangement joins TRBV9 to TRBJ1-1, with 8 bases aligning to TRBD1. The trim removed 3 bases at V and 3 bases at J, leaving 7 bases unmatched. This CDR3 is built from 15 residues. Germline-derived CDR1 and CDR2 are SGDLS and YYNGEE.

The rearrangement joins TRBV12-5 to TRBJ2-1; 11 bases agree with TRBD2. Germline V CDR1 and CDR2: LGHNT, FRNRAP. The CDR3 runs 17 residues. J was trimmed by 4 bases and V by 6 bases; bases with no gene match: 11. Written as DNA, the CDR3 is TGTGCTAGTGGCCCCGTTTTAACTAGCGGGGGATACAATGAGCAGTTCTTC. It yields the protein CASGPVLTSGGYNEQFF.

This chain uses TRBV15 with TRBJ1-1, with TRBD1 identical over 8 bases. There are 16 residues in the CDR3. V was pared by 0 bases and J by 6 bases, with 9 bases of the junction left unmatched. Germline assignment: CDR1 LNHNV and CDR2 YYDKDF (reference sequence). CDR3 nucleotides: TGTGCCACCAGCAGAGATAGGGCAGGGGGCCGGCCTGAAGCTTTCTTT. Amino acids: CATSRDRAGGRPEAFF.

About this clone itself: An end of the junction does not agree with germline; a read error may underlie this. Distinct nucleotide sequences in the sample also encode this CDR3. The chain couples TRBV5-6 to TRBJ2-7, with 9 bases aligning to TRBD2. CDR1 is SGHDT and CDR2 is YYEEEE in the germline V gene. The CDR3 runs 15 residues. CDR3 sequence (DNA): TGTGCCAGCAGCATTAGCGGGGGATTCACCTACGAGCAGTATTTC. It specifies CASSISGGFTYEQYF.

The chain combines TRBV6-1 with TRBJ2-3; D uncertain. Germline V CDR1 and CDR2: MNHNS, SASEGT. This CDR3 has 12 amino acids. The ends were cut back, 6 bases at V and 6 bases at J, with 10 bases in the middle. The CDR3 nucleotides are TGTGCCAGCAGCCCCACGGGTGATACGCAGTATTTT. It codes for CASSPTGDTQYF.